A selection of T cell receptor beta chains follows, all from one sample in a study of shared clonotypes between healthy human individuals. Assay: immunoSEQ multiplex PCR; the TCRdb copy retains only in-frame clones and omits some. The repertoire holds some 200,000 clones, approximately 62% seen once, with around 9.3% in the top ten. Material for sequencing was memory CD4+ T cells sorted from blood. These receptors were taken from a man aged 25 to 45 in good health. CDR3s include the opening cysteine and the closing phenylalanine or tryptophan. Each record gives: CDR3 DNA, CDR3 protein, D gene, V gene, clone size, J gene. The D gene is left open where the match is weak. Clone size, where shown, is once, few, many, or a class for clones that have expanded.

DNA: TGTGCCAGCAGTTTTGGGGGAACGGGGGCGAGGACCCAGTACTTC
CDR3: CASSFGGTGARTQYF
D: -
V: TRBV6-6
size: -
J: TRBJ2-5

DNA: TGCGCCACCCAACCCGGGACTAGCAATGAGCAGTTCTTC
CDR3: CATQPGTSNEQFF
D: TRBD2
V: TRBV10-1
size: -
J: TRBJ2-1

DNA: TGTGCCAATTGGCCGTATTGGACAGGGGGTCAGGAGACCCAGTACTTC
CDR3: CANWPYWTGGQETQYF
D: -
V: TRBV7-5
size: few
J: TRBJ2-5

DNA: TGTGCCAGCAGCTTAGACAGGTTTTGGCTCTCGGGCTCCTACGAGCAGTACTTC
CDR3: CASSLDRFWLSGSYEQYF
D: -
V: TRBV7-2
size: -
J: TRBJ2-7

DNA: TGTGCCAGCAGCCCCCTAGCGGGAGTGTACAATGAGCAGTTCTTC
CDR3: CASSPLAGVYNEQFF
D: TRBD2
V: TRBV7-3
size: few
J: TRBJ2-1

DNA: TGCGCCAGCAGCAGAACCTGGGAGGGCGGGATGTGGGGCACAGATACGCAGTATTTT
CDR3: CASSRTWEGGMWGTDTQYF
D: TRBD2
V: TRBV5-1
size: few
J: TRBJ2-3

DNA: TGTGCCAGCTCACCGGGAGGCGTGAAATTTGGGGGTGAGAATTTGGCTTTCTTT
CDR3: CASSPGGVKFGGENLAFF
D: -
V: TRBV18
size: -
J: TRBJ1-1

DNA: TGTGCCAGCAGCCCGACTAGCCGTGCCTACGAGCAGTACTTC
CDR3: CASSPTSRAYEQYF
D: TRBD2
V: TRBV5-4
size: -
J: TRBJ2-7

DNA: TGCGCCAGCAGCTTGGTACGGACAGGGCCCTACAATGAGCAGTTCTTC
CDR3: CASSLVRTGPYNEQFF
D: TRBD1
V: TRBV5-1
size: -
J: TRBJ2-1

DNA: TGTGCCAGCAGCTTCGCCTTAGCGGGAGGTGGCGGGGAGCTGTTTTTT
CDR3: CASSFALAGGGGELFF
D: TRBD2
V: TRBV7-2
size: -
J: TRBJ2-2

DNA: TGTGCCAGCAGCAAGGAGGGCAACGGGTGTACTTACAATGAGCAGTTCTTC
CDR3: CASSKEGNGCTYNEQFF
D: -
V: TRBV21-1
size: -
J: TRBJ2-1

DNA: TGTGCCAGCTCACCGGCGGGACAGTCCTCTGGGGCCAACGTCCTGACTTTC
CDR3: CASSPAGQSSGANVLTF
D: -
V: TRBV18
size: -
J: TRBJ2-6

DNA: TGCGCCAGCAGCTTCGACTTCCACGAGCAGTACTTC
CDR3: CASSFDFHEQYF
D: -
V: TRBV5-1
size: -
J: TRBJ2-7

DNA: TGTGCCAGCAGCTTGACCCTAGCCTCCACCGGGGAGCTGTTTTTT
CDR3: CASSLTLASTGELFF
D: -
V: TRBV11-2
size: few
J: TRBJ2-2

DNA: TGTGCCAGCAGCTTAGTAGCGGGCGAGCAGTACTTC
CDR3: CASSLVAGEQYF
D: TRBD2
V: TRBV7-9
size: -
J: TRBJ2-7

DNA: TGCGCCAGCAGACGACAGGGGGAGGACACTGAAGCTTTCTTT
CDR3: CASRRQGEDTEAFF
D: TRBD1
V: TRBV5-1
size: few
J: TRBJ1-1

DNA: TGCGCCAGCAGCCACGGACAGGGGGGAGAGACCCAGTACTTC
CDR3: CASSHGQGGETQYF
D: TRBD1
V: TRBV5-1
size: few
J: TRBJ2-5

DNA: TGCGCCAGCAGCTTGGGGGGACAGGGTGCGTCTGAGACCCAGTACTTC
CDR3: CASSLGGQGASETQYF
D: TRBD1
V: TRBV5-1
size: -
J: TRBJ2-5

DNA: TGCGCCAGCACCATCAAGTGGGTATCTGGAAACACCATATATTTT
CDR3: CASTIKWVSGNTIYF
D: -
V: TRBV23-1
size: -
J: TRBJ1-3

DNA: TGTGCCAGCAGTGAATATGGGGTGGGCACAGATACGCAGTATTTT
CDR3: CASSEYGVGTDTQYF
D: -
V: TRBV2
size: -
J: TRBJ2-3

DNA: TGTGCCACCAGCAGAGGATCGGGAGGTAGTGGCACAGATACGCAGTATTTT
CDR3: CATSRGSGGSGTDTQYF
D: TRBD2
V: TRBV15
size: -
J: TRBJ2-3

DNA: TGTGCCAGCAGTTTTTCCCCAATCTACAATGAGCAGTTCTTC
CDR3: CASSFSPIYNEQFF
D: -
V: TRBV27
size: -
J: TRBJ2-1

DNA: TGCGCCAGCAGAACGACAGGGAGCTCTGGAAACACCATATATTTT
CDR3: CASRTTGSSGNTIYF
D: TRBD1
V: TRBV5-1
size: -
J: TRBJ1-3

DNA: TGTGCCAGCAAAGACAGGGCCGGGAATCGCGAGCAGTACTTC
CDR3: CASKDRAGNREQYF
D: TRBD1
V: TRBV28
size: -
J: TRBJ2-7

DNA: TGTGCCAGCAGTTTTAGACAGAATCAGCCCCAGCATTTT
CDR3: CASSFRQNQPQHF
D: -
V: TRBV7-2
size: -
J: TRBJ1-5

DNA: TGTGCCAGCAGCTTAACAGCGTCAAGTTCGGGCTACAATGAGCAGTTCTTC
CDR3: CASSLTASSSGYNEQFF
D: -
V: TRBV7-3
size: -
J: TRBJ2-1

DNA: TGCGCCAGCAGCTTACCGCAGACTAGCGGGGGAAACACAGATACGCAGTATTTT
CDR3: CASSLPQTSGGNTDTQYF
D: TRBD2
V: TRBV5-1
size: -
J: TRBJ2-3

DNA: TGTGCCAGCTCACCGGGGACTCAAAGGGGCGAGCAGTACTTC
CDR3: CASSPGTQRGEQYF
D: -
V: TRBV18
size: -
J: TRBJ2-7

DNA: TGCGCCAGCAGCCAAGTGCGGGAGGGCGACAATGAGCAGTTCTTC
CDR3: CASSQVREGDNEQFF
D: TRBD2
V: TRBV5-1
size: few
J: TRBJ2-1

DNA: TGTGCCAGCTCACCACCGCGGCTAGCGGACAGCACAGATACGCAGTATTTT
CDR3: CASSPPRLADSTDTQYF
D: TRBD2
V: TRBV18
size: -
J: TRBJ2-3

DNA: TGTGCCAGCAGCTCCGAAAGACTAGAGGGGTCCTACAATGAGCAGTTCTTC
CDR3: CASSSERLEGSYNEQFF
D: -
V: TRBV11-2
size: -
J: TRBJ2-1

DNA: TGCGCCAGCACCGTCGGAATCAGGGCCAATGAGCAGTTCTTC
CDR3: CASTVGIRANEQFF
D: -
V: TRBV5-1
size: few
J: TRBJ2-1

DNA: TGTGCCAGCAGCTTTCCCCCGAGACAGGGGGTTTCAGATACGCAGTATTTT
CDR3: CASSFPPRQGVSDTQYF
D: TRBD1
V: TRBV5-4
size: -
J: TRBJ2-3

DNA: TGCGCCAGCAGGTCGGGGGCCGGGGCCAACGTCCTGACTTTC
CDR3: CASRSGAGANVLTF
D: -
V: TRBV5-1
size: -
J: TRBJ2-6

DNA: TGTGCCAGCAGCCATTCAGGGTTGCAGCCCCAGCATTTT
CDR3: CASSHSGLQPQHF
D: -
V: TRBV6-5
size: -
J: TRBJ1-5

DNA: TGTGCCAGCTCACCCTCGGCGGGGCCCGCCGACGAGCAGTACTTC
CDR3: CASSPSAGPADEQYF
D: -
V: TRBV18
size: many
J: TRBJ2-7

DNA: TGTGCCAGCAGTGAAGTTGGAAGCAATCAGCCCCAGCATTTT
CDR3: CASSEVGSNQPQHF
D: -
V: TRBV2
size: few
J: TRBJ1-5

DNA: TGTGCCAGCAGTTTAACCTACACAGATACGCAGTATTTT
CDR3: CASSLTYTDTQYF
D: -
V: TRBV27
size: -
J: TRBJ2-3

DNA: TGTGCCACCTCACGGGAAGCGGATAGCACAGATACGCAGTATTTT
CDR3: CATSREADSTDTQYF
D: -
V: TRBV10-3
size: -
J: TRBJ2-3